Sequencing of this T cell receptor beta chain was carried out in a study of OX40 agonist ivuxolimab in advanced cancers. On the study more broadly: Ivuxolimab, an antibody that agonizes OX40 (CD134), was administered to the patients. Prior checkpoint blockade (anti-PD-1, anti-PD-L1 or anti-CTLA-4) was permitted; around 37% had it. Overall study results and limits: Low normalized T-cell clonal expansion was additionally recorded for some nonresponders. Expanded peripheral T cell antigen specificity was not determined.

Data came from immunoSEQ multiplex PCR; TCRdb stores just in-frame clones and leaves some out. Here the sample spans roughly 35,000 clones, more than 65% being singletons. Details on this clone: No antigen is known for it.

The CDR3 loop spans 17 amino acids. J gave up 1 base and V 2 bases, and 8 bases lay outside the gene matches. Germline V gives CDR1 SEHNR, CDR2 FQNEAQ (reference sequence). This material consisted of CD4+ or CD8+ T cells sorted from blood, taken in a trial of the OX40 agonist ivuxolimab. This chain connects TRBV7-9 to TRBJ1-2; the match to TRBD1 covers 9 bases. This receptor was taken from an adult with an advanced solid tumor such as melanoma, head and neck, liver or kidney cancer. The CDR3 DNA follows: TGTGCCAGCAGCTTATGGGGACAGGGAATCTTTAACTATGGCTACACCTTC. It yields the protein CASSLWGQGIFNYGYTF.